A single sample is the source of the 8 T cell receptor beta chains below, sequenced in a study of CD8 T cells in Susac syndrome. An amount of RNA that ranged from roughly 0.45 to 1 ug was reverse transcribed with random hexamers. TCRdb independently ran MiXCR on the immunoSEQ multiplex PCR reads; one entry per CDR3 protein. Of 200,000 to 250,000 distinct CDR3 sequences listed, about 95% were seen once; the top ten hold roughly 0.09%. The specimen was CD4+ T cells from PBMCs. These receptors originate from a human donor with multiple sclerosis.

The chain has TRBV20-1 and TRBJ2-7; TRBD2 might be the D (5 bases). Deletions cut 3 bases from V and 1 base from J, with 16 bases between. CDR3 length: 15 amino acids. CDR1 is DFQATT and CDR2 is SNEGSKA in the germline V gene (reference sequence). This chain's CDR3 is CSARRAGSASYEQYF. CDR3 in DNA: TGCAGTGCTAGGAGGGCGGGTTCAGCTTCCTACGAGCAGTACTTC.

J is TRBJ2-1 and V is TRBV7-8, with a possible D match to TRBD1 (5 bases). Germline CDR1 SGHVS, CDR2 FQNEAQ. Deletions cut 3 bases from V and 4 bases from J, with 7 bases between. CDR3 length: 13 residues. CDR3 amino acids: CASSLTEYNEQFF. The CDR3 bases are TGTGCCAGCAGCTTGACAGAGTACAATGAGCAGTTCTTC.

This chain uses TRBV11-1 with TRBJ2-1; 11 bases match TRBD2. Germline-derived CDR1 and CDR2 are SGHAT and FQDESV (reference sequence). There are 14 residues in the CDR3. V lost 10 bases, J lost 8 bases, and 10 bases stayed unmatched. The CDR3 reads CATRTSGYRDEQFF. The CDR3 DNA sequence: TGTGCCACCCGGACTAGCGGGTACCGGGATGAGCAGTTCTTC.

The chain combines TRBV2 with TRBJ1-2; D gene ambiguous. This CDR3 is built from 14 residues. From germline, CDR1 is SNHLY and CDR2 FYNNEI. V gave up 9 bases and J gave up 0 bases, with 14 bases separating them. This CDR3 reads CASGAGPTNYGYTF. The CDR3, as DNA: TGTGCCAGTGGAGCAGGACCCACTAACTATGGCTACACCTTC.

This chain joins TRBV20-1 and TRBJ2-7; possibly TRBD1 for D (5 bases). Germline values: CDR1 DFQATT, CDR2 SNEGSKA (reference sequence). The CDR3 has 18 amino acids. V dropped 0 bases and J dropped 0 bases, with 21 bases sitting between them. The CDR3 spells CSARDYVNDQGLSYEQYF. The CDR3, as DNA: TGCAGTGCTAGAGATTACGTGAATGATCAGGGCCTCTCCTACGAGCAGTACTTC.

The rearrangement joins TRBV23-1 to TRBJ1-2; D is ambiguous. TRBV23-1 is known as an ORF, though its function is uncertain. V lost 8 bases and J lost 8, with 21 bases in between. This CDR3 has 14 residues. CDR3 residues: CASSSLEGLGGYTF. As DNA, the CDR3 is TGCGCCAGCTCGTCCCTCGAAGGGTTGGGAGGCTACACCTTC.

The chain uses TRBV12-3 or TRBV12-4 and TRBJ1-5; D perhaps matches TRBD1 (6 bases). The CDR3 has 13 amino acids. V was cut by 4 bases and J by 7 bases, with 11 bases left in between. The CDR3 DNA sequence: TGTGCCAGCAGTTCGGGCAGGGGCCAGCCCCAGCATTTT. Translation: CASSSGRGQPQHF.

The CDR3: CASSKIGSKNIQYF. In nucleotides, the CDR3 is TGTGCCAGCAGTAAGATCGGTTCCAAAAACATTCAGTACTTC. This chain connects TRBV2 to TRBJ2-4; D is ambiguous. The V gene lost 5 bases and the J gene lost 2 bases, with 10 bases spanning the gap. CDR1 is SNHLY, CDR2 FYNNEI, per germline. The CDR3 totals 14 residues.